Listed here are 29 T cell receptor beta chains from one sample, sequenced in a study of blood T cell repertoires in COVID-19. Repertoires were generated with immunoSEQ multiplex PCR, while TCRdb's copy carries only in-frame clones and drops some. This sample carries a few hundred thousand clones, roughly 83% of them seen once, and the ten largest clones take 9% to 15%. Material: peripheral blood. Receptors were obtained from a man older than 75 with acute or convalescent COVID-19.

V gene TRBV19 combines with J gene TRBJ2-6, with TRBD2 matching over 8 bases. The CDR3 length is 17 residues. V gave up 7 bases and J gave up 0 bases; unmatched junction bases: 8. The V gene's germline CDR1 is LNHDA and CDR2 SQIVND (reference sequence). CDR3 loop: CASTGGPLLSGANVLTF. The CDR3 DNA follows: TGTGCCAGTACGGGAGGGCCGCTTCTCTCTGGGGCCAACGTCCTGACTTTC.

The chain links TRBV11-2 to TRBJ2-7, with TRBD1 matching 9 bases. Germline V gene data show CDR1 as SGHAT and CDR2 as FQNNGV. The CDR3 length is 13 residues. J lost 6 bases, V lost 4 bases, and 4 bases had no gene match. The CDR3 loop reads CASSSGQGGEQYF. The CDR3 nucleotides are TGTGCCAGCAGCTCGGGACAGGGCGGCGAGCAGTACTTC.

This clone was observed a few times. The rearrangement links TRBV5-1 to TRBJ2-7; TRBD2 might be the D (6 bases). The CDR3 runs to 16 residues. Germline CDR1 reads SGHRS; CDR2 reads YFSETQ. Trimming removed 1 base at V and 7 bases at J, with 21 bases between. The CDR3 nucleotides read TGCGCCAGCAGCTTGAAGATCGGAGGGCTTGGTCCTGAGCAGTACTTC. Protein: CASSLKIGGLGPEQYF. Using reference TRBV5-1 and TRBJ2-7 for the parts outside the CDR3, the full variable domain is KAGVTQTPRYLIKTRGQQVTLSCSPISGHRSVSWYQQTPGQGLQFLFEYFSETQRNKGNFPGRFSGRQFSNSRSEMNVSTLELGDSALYLCASSLKIGGLGPEQYFGPGTRLTVT.

The chain couples TRBV5-4 to TRBJ1-1; TRBD1 matches 12 bases. The CDR3 has 16 residues. The J segment lost 5 bases and the V segment lost 4 bases, leaving 9 bases of the junction unmatched. Germline CDR1 and CDR2: SGHNT and YYREEE (reference sequence). The CDR3 DNA is TGTGCCAGCAGCGGGGGGACAGGGGGCTGGGGGACTGAAGCTTTCTTT. It is translated as CASSGGTGGWGTEAFF.

To note about this clone: This CDR3 is also generated by other DNA sequences in the sample. This rearrangement joins TRBV6-5 to TRBJ1-6, with no clear D. The CDR3 is 12 amino acids. Germline V lookup: CDR1 MNHEY, CDR2 SVGAGI. Trimming removed 5 bases from V and 7 bases from J, with 6 bases in between. CDR3 sequence (DNA): TGTGCCAGCAGTCCTCAGAATTCACCCCTCCACTTT. As protein: CASSPQNSPLHF.

This rearrangement joins TRBV4-1 to TRBJ1-6; 8 bases match TRBD1. The CDR3 has 15 amino acids. V was pared by 4 bases and J by 10 bases, with 9 bases of the junction left unmatched. Per the germline V gene, CDR1 is MGHRA and CDR2 is YSYEKL. The CDR3 bases are TGCGCCAGCAGCCGCGACAGGGGAGAGCGGTCACCCCTCCACTTT. Its protein product is CASSRDRGERSPLHF.

The chain carries TRBV18 and TRBJ1-5; 10 bases match TRBD1. The CDR3 spans 14 residues. Trimming at V came to 4 bases and at J to 5 bases, leaving 2 bases not matched to a gene. Germline assignment: CDR1 KGHSH and CDR2 LQKENI. The CDR3 DNA reads TGTGCCAGCTCACGTGGACAGGGGGATCAGCCCCAGCATTTT. It is translated as CASSRGQGDQPQHF.

This rearrangement joins TRBV5-1 to TRBJ1-4; 9 bases are a match to TRBD1. The CDR3 has 15 amino acids. The J segment lost 8 bases and the V segment lost 4 bases, leaving 9 bases of the junction unmatched. The germline V gene encodes CDR1 SGHRS and CDR2 YFSETQ. The CDR3 region is CASSGQGQSGEKLFF. DNA for the CDR3: TGCGCCAGCAGCGGACAGGGGCAATCGGGGGAAAAACTGTTTTTT.

The chain employs TRBV6-5 and TRBJ2-1, with 9 bases identical to TRBD2. With 2 bases clipped from V and 10 bases from J, the junction kept 6 bases outside the gene matches. Germline-derived CDR1 and CDR2 are MNHEY and SVGAGI. This CDR3 is 14 amino acids long. The CDR3 loop reads CASSYGLANTEQFF. The CDR3 DNA is TGTGCCAGCAGTTACGGACTAGCGAATACCGAGCAGTTCTTC.

The rearrangement uses TRBV28 and TRBJ1-2; 8 positions agree with TRBD1. Losses at the gene ends were 5 bases for V and 4 bases for J; bases not matched to a gene: 21. Looked up from germline, CDR1 is MDHEN and CDR2 is SYDVKM. The CDR3 spans 19 residues. The CDR3 sequence is CASSPRPGTGAFLIYGYTF. CDR3 nucleotide sequence: TGTGCCAGCAGTCCTCGCCCTGGGACAGGAGCCTTCTTGATCTATGGCTACACCTTC.

The rearrangement uses TRBV12-3 or TRBV12-4 and TRBJ2-1; tentative D call: TRBD2 (6 bases). The CDR3 is made up of 12 amino acids. Deletions cut 4 bases from V and 14 bases from J, with 15 bases between. CDR3 region: CASSYPRGEKFF. CDR3 DNA sequence: TGTGCCAGCAGTTACCCTCGCGGGGAGAAGTTCTTC.

V usage is TRBV5-1 and J usage is TRBJ2-1, with 7 positions matching TRBD2. The germline V gene encodes CDR1 SGHRS and CDR2 YFSETQ. The CDR3 length is 15 residues. Germline trimming cut 3 bases from V and 6 bases from J; bases unmatched to any gene: 9. The chain's CDR3 is CASSSRGGTSNEQFF. The CDR3 DNA follows: TGCGCCAGCAGCTCCCGGGGAGGGACGTCCAATGAGCAGTTCTTC. Full variable domain (outside the CDR3, taken from reference TRBV5-1 and TRBJ2-1): KAGVTQTPRYLIKTRGQQVTLSCSPISGHRSVSWYQQTPGQGLQFLFEYFSETQRNKGNFPGRFSGRQFSNSRSEMNVSTLELGDSALYLCASSSRGGTSNEQFFGPGTRLTVL.

The V gene is TRBV18, the J gene TRBJ1-4, with 7 bases lining up with TRBD1. Trimming removed 3 bases from V and 8 bases from J; junction bases left unmatched: 3. Germline V gives CDR1 KGHSH, CDR2 LQKENI. This CDR3 is 13 amino acids long. CDR3 residues: CASSPGTEEKLFF. The CDR3, as DNA: TGTGCCAGCTCACCGGGGACAGAGGAAAAACTGTTTTTT.

This clone was counted only a few times. V and J are TRBV10-2 and TRBJ1-5; TRBD1 aligns across 7 bases. Germline V gene sequence: CDR1 WSHSY, CDR2 SAAADI. The CDR3 has 12 amino acids. V dropped 7 bases and J dropped 6; count of bases not matched to a gene: 3. The CDR3 coding sequence is TGCGCCAGCACGACAGGGCCTCAGCCCCAGCATTTT. Translated, it gives CASTTGPQPQHF.

The V and J genes are TRBV19 and TRBJ1-2; 7 bases line up with TRBD1. CDR1 is LNHDA, CDR2 SQIVND, per germline (reference sequence). V lost 2 bases to trimming and J lost 5 bases; unmatched junction nucleotides: 8. This CDR3 comprises 15 residues. CDR3 coding DNA: TGTGCCAGTAGTATAAGGGGGACAGAGTCGTATGGCTACACCTTC. It codes for CASSIRGTESYGYTF.

The genes are TRBV2 and TRBJ1-4; TRBD1 is a possible D gene (6 bases). The CDR3 runs to 15 residues. V lost 6 bases to trimming and J lost 4 bases, with 15 bases between them. Per germline, CDR1 SNHLY and CDR2 FYNNEI. This CDR3 is CASRPTGFDNEKLFF. The DNA for the CDR3 is TGTGCCAGCAGACCAACAGGGTTTGATAATGAAAAACTGTTTTTT. Complete variable domain (other parts from reference TRBV2 and TRBJ1-4): EPEVTQTPSHQVTQMGQEVILRCVPISNHLYFYWYRQILGQKVEFLVSFYNNEISEKSEIFDDQFSVERPDGSNFTLKIRSTKLEDSAMYFCASRPTGFDNEKLFFGSGTQLSVL.

This chain links TRBV3-1 (or the pseudogene TRBV3-2) with TRBJ2-1; perhaps TRBD1 as D (7 bases). The ends were cut back, 4 bases at V and 9 bases at J, with 13 bases in the middle. This CDR3 has 13 amino acids. Germline V gives CDR1 LGHDT, CDR2 YNNKEL (reference sequence). This chain's CDR3 is CASSLGGGREQFF. The DNA of the CDR3 is TGTGCCAGCAGCCTAGGAGGGGGCCGTGAGCAGTTCTTC.

The chain links TRBV6-5 to TRBJ2-3; D gene unclear. This CDR3 is built from 14 residues. Trimming took off 8 bases at V and 4 bases at J, with 16 bases between the two ends. Looked up from germline, CDR1 is MNHEY and CDR2 is SVGAGI. The CDR3 is CASHTGPPADTQYF. In DNA, the CDR3 is TGTGCCAGCCATACGGGTCCCCCAGCAGATACGCAGTATTTT.

The CDR3 coding sequence is TGTGCCAGCAGCACGACTAGCGGACCCGACAATGAGCAGTTCTTC. Protein: CASSTTSGPDNEQFF. The chain joins TRBV21-1 to TRBJ2-1; the table gives TRBD2 as D, unverified against the DNA. TRBV21-1 is a pseudogene segment. The CDR3 contains 15 residues.

This clone was detected once. The chain joins TRBV28 to TRBJ2-2, with a weak D call TRBD1 (6 bases). This CDR3 region has 13 residues. V was trimmed by 7 bases and J by 5 bases, leaving 11 bases between them. Germline V gene lookup returns CDR1 MDHEN and CDR2 SYDVKM. The CDR3 DNA follows: TGTGCCAGCACTTCAGGGGAAACCGGGGAGCTGTTTTTT. Amino acids: CASTSGETGELFF.

This clone was observed a handful of times. The genes are TRBV19 and TRBJ1-2, with 8 bases lining up with TRBD1. Germline values: CDR1 LNHDA, CDR2 SQIVND (reference sequence). This CDR3 spans 20 amino acids. The junction had 22 bases not matched to a gene; V was cut back by 5 bases and J by 2 bases. CDR3 sequence (DNA): TGTGCCAGTAGTGCTCTTGGGTTCCGGACAGGGAGAATAAGAAACTATGGCTACACCTTC. This encodes CASSALGFRTGRIRNYGYTF. Variable domain in full (rest from reference TRBV19 and TRBJ1-2): DGGITQSPKYLFRKEGQNVTLSCEQNLNHDAMYWYRQDPGQGLRLIYYSQIVNDFQKGDIAEGYSVSREKKESFPLTVTSAQKNPTAFYLCASSALGFRTGRIRNYGYTFGSGTRLTVV.

The chain employs TRBV5-6 and TRBJ2-1, with no clear D. The CDR3 consists of 16 residues. Trimming left V 2 bases short and J 1 base short, with 13 bases between. CDR1 and CDR2 from the germline V gene are SGHDT and YYEEEE. The CDR3 protein is CASSLSLGRSYNEQFF. The CDR3 bases are TGTGCCAGCAGCTTAAGTCTCGGTCGTTCCTACAATGAGCAGTTCTTC.

This clone was detected only once. The chain employs TRBV20-1 and TRBJ2-5; D is unclear. This CDR3 spans 11 amino acids. Trimming stripped 8 bases from V and 0 bases from J, with 7 bases between. Germline-derived CDR1 and CDR2 are DFQATT and SNEGSKA (reference sequence). The CDR3 is CSPAYQETQYF. The CDR3 DNA follows: TGCAGTCCAGCGTACCAAGAGACCCAGTACTTC.

As regards this clone: The sample holds other DNA sequences that translate to the same CDR3. V and J are TRBV7-9 and TRBJ1-5; D is unresolved. Trimming cost V 0 bases and J 7 bases, with 10 bases left between them. Germline V gene sequence: CDR1 SEHNR, CDR2 FQNEAQ (reference sequence). The CDR3 spans 14 residues. The CDR3 protein is CASSLAGGNQPQHF. The CDR3 DNA sequence: TGTGCCAGCAGCTTAGCGGGAGGGAACCAGCCCCAGCATTTT.

This rearrangement joins TRBV11-2 to TRBJ1-5; D is undetermined. CDR3 length: 13 residues. The germline V gene encodes CDR1 SGHAT and CDR2 FQNNGV. Trimming stripped 5 bases from V and 7 bases from J, with 12 bases between. This chain's CDR3 is CASSPTGGQPQHF. For the CDR3, the DNA is TGTGCCAGCAGCCCGACCGGAGGCCAGCCCCAGCATTTT.

The V gene is TRBV5-1, the J gene TRBJ2-3; 8 nucleotides line up with TRBD2. This CDR3 is built from 14 residues. V was pared by 4 bases and J by 6 bases, with 7 bases of the junction left unmatched. The V gene's germline CDR1 is SGHRS and CDR2 YFSETQ. CDR3 amino acids: CASSPGTRGDTQYF. The CDR3 nucleotides read TGCGCCAGCAGCCCTGGGACTAGGGGGGATACGCAGTATTTT.

The V gene is TRBV15, the J gene TRBJ2-5; 8 bases match TRBD1. Looked up from germline, CDR1 is LNHNV and CDR2 is YYDKDF (reference sequence). Trimming took 4 bases from V and 1 from J; bases not matched to a gene: 5. The CDR3 length is 15 residues. The CDR3 here is CATSTGQGPQETQYF. CDR3 in DNA: TGTGCCACCAGCACTGGACAGGGCCCCCAAGAGACCCAGTACTTC.

In this sample, this clone turned up a few times. This CDR3 is CASVWTGIFYNEQFF. The CDR3 nucleotides are TGTGCCAGCGTATGGACAGGGATCTTCTACAATGAGCAGTTCTTC. The genes are TRBV7-9 and TRBJ2-1; 8 bases line up with TRBD1. Germline V gives CDR1 SEHNR, CDR2 FQNEAQ (reference sequence). The CDR3 totals 15 residues. The J segment lost 3 bases and the V segment lost 8 bases, leaving 9 bases of the junction unmatched.

The gene calls are TRBV28 and TRBJ1-6; D may be TRBD1 (5 bases). The CDR3 contains 14 residues. The germline V gene encodes CDR1 MDHEN and CDR2 SYDVKM. The V end lost 3 bases, the J end lost 8 bases, and 11 bases lay between the germline ends. For the CDR3, the DNA is TGTGCCAGCAGTTTCCGGGGGAAATATTCACCCCTCCACTTT. Protein sequence: CASSFRGKYSPLHF. The full variable domain, in which reference TRBV28 and TRBJ1-6 provide the parts outside the CDR3, is DVKVTQSSRYLVKRTGEKVFLECVQDMDHENMFWYRQDPGLGLRLIYFSYDVKMKEKGDIPEGYSVSREKKERFSLILESASTNQTSMYLCASSFRGKYSPLHFGNGTRLTVT.